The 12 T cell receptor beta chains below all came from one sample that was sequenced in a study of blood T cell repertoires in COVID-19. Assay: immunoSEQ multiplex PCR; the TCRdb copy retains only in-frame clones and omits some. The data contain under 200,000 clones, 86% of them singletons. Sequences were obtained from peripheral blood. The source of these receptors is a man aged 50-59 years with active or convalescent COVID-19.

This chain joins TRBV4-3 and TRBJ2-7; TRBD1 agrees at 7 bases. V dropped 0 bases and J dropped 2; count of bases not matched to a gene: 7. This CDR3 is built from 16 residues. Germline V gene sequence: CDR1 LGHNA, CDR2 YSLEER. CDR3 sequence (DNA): TGCGCCAGCAGCCAAGATCAAACAGGGGTAACCTACGAGCAGTACTTC. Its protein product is CASSQDQTGVTYEQYF.

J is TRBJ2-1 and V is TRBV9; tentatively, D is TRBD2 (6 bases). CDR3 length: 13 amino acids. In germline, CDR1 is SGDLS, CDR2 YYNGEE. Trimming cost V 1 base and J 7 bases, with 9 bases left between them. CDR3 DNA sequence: TGTGCCAGCAGCGTATCTGGGGGGAATGAGCAGTTCTTC. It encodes CASSVSGGNEQFF.

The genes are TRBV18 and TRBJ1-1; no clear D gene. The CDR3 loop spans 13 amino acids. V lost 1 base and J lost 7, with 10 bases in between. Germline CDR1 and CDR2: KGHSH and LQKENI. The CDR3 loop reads CASSPRKGGEAFF. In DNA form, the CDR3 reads TGTGCCAGCTCACCACGAAAGGGAGGTGAAGCTTTCTTT.

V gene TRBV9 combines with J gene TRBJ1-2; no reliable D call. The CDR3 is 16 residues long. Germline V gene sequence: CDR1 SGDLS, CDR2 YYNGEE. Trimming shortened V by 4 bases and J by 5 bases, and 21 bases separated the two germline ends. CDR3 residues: CASSPLGAGGFYGYTF. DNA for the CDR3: TGTGCCAGCAGCCCCCTCGGAGCAGGAGGGTTTTATGGCTACACCTTC.

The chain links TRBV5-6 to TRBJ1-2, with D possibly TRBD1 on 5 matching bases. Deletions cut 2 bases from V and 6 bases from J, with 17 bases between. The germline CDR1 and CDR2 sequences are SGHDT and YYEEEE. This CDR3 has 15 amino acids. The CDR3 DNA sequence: TGTGCCAGCAGCTTTTTCAGGGTCCAGAAGGATGGCTACACCTTC. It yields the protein CASSFFRVQKDGYTF.

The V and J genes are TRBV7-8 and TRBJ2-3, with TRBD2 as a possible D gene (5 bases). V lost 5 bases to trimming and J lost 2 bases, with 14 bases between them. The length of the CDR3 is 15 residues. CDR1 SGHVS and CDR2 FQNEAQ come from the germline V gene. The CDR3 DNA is TGTGCCAGCAGCCCGGTGGGAGAGATCACAGATACGCAGTATTTT. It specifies CASSPVGEITDTQYF. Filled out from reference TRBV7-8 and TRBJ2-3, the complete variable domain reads GAGVSQSPRYKVAKRGQDVALRCDPISGHVSLFWYQQALGQGPEFLTYFQNEAQLDKSGLPSDRFFAERPEGSVSTLKIQRTQQEDSAVYLCASSPVGEITDTQYFGPGTRLTVL.

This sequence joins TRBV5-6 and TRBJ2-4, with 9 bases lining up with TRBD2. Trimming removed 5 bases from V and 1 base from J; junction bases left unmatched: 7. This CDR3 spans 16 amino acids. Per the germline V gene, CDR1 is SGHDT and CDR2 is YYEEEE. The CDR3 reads CASSPPAGGAKNIQYF. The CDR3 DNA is TGTGCCAGCAGTCCCCCAGCGGGGGGTGCCAAAAACATTCAGTACTTC.

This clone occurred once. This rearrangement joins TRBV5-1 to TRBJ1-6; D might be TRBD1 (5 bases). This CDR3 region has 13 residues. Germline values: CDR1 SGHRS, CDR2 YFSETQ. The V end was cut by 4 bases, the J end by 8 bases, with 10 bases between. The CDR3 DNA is TGCGCCAGCAGCCGGGGGGGTTATTCACCCCTCCACTTT. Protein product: CASSRGGYSPLHF.

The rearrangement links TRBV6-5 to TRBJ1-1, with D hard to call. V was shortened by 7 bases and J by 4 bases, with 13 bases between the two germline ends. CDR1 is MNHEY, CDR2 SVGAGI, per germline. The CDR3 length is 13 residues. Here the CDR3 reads CASTTGLGTEAFF. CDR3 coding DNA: TGTGCCAGCACTACGGGGTTGGGCACTGAAGCTTTCTTT.

The CDR3 DNA reads TGTGCCAGCAGCACAACAGGGGGAATGAACACTGAAGCTTTCTTT. It specifies CASSTTGGMNTEAFF. The chain joins TRBV11-3 to TRBJ1-1; 8 bases match TRBD1. Trimming cost V 5 bases and J 0 bases; bases outside gene matches: 5. The CDR3 is 15 amino acids. Germline assignment: CDR1 SGHNT and CDR2 YENEEA.

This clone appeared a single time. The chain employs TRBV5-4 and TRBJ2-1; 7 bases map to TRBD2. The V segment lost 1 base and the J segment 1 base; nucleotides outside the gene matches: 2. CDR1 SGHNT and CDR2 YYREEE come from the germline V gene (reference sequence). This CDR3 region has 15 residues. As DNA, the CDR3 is TGTGCCAGCAGCTTGCCTAGCGGTTCCTACAATGAGCAGTTCTTC. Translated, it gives CASSLPSGSYNEQFF.

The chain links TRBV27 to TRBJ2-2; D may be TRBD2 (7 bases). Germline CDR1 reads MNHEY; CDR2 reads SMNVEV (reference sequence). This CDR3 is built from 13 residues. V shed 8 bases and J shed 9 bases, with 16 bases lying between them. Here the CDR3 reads CASSVWGGRELFF. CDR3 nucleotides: TGTGCCAGCTCAGTTTGGGGGGGGCGGGAGCTGTTTTTT.